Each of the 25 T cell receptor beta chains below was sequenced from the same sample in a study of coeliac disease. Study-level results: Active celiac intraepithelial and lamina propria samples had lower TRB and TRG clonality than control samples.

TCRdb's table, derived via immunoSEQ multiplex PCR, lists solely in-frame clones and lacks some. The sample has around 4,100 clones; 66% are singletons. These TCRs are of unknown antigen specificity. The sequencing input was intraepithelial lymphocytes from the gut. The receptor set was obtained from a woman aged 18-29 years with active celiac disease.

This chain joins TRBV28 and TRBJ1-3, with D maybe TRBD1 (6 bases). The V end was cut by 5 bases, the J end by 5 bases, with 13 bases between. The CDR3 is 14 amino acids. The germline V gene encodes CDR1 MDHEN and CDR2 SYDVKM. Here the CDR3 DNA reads TGTGCCAGCAGTCACGGACAGTATAGAAACACCATATATTTT. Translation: CASSHGQYRNTIYF.

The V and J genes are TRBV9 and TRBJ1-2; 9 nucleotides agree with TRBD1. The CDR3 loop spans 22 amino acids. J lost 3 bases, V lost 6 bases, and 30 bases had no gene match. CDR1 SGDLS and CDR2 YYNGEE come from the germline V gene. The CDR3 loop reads CASTGQGTALGASVKPHYGYTF. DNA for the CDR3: TGTGCCAGCACCGGACAGGGGACGGCCCTAGGGGCTAGTGTCAAACCTCACTATGGCTACACCTTC.

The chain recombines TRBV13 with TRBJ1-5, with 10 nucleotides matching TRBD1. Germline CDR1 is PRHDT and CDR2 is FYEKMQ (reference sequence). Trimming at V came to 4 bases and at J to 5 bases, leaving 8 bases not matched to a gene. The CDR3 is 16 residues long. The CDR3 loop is CASSSSLDRGDQPQHF. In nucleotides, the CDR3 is TGTGCCAGCAGCTCTTCCTTGGACAGGGGGGATCAGCCCCAGCATTTT. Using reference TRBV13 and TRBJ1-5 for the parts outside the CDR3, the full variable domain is AAGVIQSPRHLIKEKRETATLKCYPIPRHDTVYWYQQGPGQDPQFLISFYEKMQSDKGSIPDRFSAQQFSDYHSELNMSSLELGDSALYFCASSSSLDRGDQPQHFGDGTRLSIL.

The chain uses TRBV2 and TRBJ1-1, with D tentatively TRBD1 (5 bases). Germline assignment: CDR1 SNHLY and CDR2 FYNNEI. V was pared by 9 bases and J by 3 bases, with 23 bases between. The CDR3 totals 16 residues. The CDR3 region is CARTGRGGELYTEAFF. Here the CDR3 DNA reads TGTGCCAGGACTGGGAGGGGAGGTGAGTTATACACTGAAGCTTTCTTT.

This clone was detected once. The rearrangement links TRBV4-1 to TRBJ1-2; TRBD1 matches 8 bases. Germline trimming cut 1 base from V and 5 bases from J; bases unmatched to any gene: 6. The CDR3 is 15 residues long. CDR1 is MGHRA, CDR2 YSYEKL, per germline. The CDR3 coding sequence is TGCGCCAGCAGCCAAGTCTCAGGGGGCCTGTATGGCTACACCTTC. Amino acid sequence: CASSQVSGGLYGYTF.

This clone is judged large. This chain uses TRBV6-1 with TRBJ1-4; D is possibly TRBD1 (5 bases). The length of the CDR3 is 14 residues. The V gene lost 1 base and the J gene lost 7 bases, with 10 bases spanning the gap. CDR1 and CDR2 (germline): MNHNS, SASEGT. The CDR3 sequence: CASSEGQYGEKLFF. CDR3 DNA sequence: TGTGCCAGCAGTGAAGGACAGTACGGTGAAAAACTGTTTTTT.

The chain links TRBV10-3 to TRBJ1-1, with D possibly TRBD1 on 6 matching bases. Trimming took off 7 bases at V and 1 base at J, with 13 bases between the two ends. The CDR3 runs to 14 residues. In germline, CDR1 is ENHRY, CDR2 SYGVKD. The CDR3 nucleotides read TGTGCCATCAAGAACCGGGACAAGAACACTGAAGCTTTCTTT. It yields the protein CAIKNRDKNTEAFF.

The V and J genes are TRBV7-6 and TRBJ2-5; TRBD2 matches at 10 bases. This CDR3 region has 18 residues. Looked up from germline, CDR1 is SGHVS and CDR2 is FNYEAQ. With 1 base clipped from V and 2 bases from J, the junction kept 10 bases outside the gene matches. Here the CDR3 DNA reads TGTGCCAGCAGCTTAGGTATAGCGGGGGGCCCTAGACAAGAGACCCAGTACTTC. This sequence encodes CASSLGIAGGPRQETQYF.

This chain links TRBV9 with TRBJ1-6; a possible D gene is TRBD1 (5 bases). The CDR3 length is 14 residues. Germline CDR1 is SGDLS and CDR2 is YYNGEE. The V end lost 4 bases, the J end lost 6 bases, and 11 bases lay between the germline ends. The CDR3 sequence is CASSPGGGNSPLHF. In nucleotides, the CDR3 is TGTGCCAGCAGCCCCGGCGGGGGTAATTCACCCCTCCACTTT.

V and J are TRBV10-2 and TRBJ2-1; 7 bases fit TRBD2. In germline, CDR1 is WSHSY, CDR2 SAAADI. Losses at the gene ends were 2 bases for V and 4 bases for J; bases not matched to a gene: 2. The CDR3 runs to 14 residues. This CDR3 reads CASSEDGGYNEQFF. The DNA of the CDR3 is TGCGCCAGCAGTGAGGACGGGGGGTACAATGAGCAGTTCTTC.

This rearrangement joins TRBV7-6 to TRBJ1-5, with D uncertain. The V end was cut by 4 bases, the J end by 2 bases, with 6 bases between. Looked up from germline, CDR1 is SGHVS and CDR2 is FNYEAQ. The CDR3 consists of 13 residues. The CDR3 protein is CASSSSRNQPQHF. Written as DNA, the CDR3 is TGTGCCAGCAGCTCCAGTCGCAATCAGCCCCAGCATTTT.

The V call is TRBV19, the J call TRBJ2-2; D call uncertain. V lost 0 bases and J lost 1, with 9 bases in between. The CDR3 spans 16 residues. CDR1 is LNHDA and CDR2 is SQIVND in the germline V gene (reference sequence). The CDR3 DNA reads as TGTGCCAGTAGTATAGACAGGCGCCAGAACACCGGGGAGCTGTTTTTT. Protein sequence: CASSIDRRQNTGELFF.

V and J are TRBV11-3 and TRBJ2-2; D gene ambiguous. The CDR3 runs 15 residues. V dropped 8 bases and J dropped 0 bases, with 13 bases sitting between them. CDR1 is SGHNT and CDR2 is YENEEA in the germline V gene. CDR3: CASSSNRPNTGELFF. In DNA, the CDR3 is TGTGCCAGCTCCTCTAACAGACCGAACACCGGGGAGCTGTTTTTT.

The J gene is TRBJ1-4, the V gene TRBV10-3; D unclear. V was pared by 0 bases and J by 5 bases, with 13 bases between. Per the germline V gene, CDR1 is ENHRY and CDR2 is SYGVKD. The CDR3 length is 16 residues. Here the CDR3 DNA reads TGTGCCATCAGTGAGTCTGGTGGGCCCCCCAATGAAAAACTGTTTTTT. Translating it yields CAISESGGPPNEKLFF.

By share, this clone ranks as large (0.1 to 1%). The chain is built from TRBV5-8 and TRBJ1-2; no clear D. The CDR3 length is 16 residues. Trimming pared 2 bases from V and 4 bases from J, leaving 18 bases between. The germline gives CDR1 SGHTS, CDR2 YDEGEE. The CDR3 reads CASSLYYGIGSYGYTF. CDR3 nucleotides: TGTGCCAGCAGCTTATACTATGGGATCGGGAGCTATGGCTACACCTTC.

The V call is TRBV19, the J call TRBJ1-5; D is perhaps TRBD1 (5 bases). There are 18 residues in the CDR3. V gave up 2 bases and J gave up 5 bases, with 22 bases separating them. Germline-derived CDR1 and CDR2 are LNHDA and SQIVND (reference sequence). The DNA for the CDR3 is TGTGCCAGTAGTATAAGCCCTAGTTCCACCTGGGGCCATCAGCCCCAGCATTTT. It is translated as CASSISPSSTWGHQPQHF.

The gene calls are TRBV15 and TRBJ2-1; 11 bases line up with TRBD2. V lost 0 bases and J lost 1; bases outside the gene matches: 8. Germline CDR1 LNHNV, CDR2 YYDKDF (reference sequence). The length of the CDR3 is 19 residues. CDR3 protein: CATSREASGGIGSYNEQFF. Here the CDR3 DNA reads TGTGCCACCAGCAGAGAGGCTAGCGGGGGGATCGGGTCCTACAATGAGCAGTTCTTC. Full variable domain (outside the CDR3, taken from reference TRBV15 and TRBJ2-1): DAMVIQNPRYQVTQFGKPVTLSCSQTLNHNVMYWYQQKSSQAPKLLFHYYDKDFNNEADTPDNFQSRRPNTSFCFLDIRSPGLGDTAMYLCATSREASGGIGSYNEQFFGPGTRLTVL.

The CDR3 coding sequence is TGTGCCAGCAGCGTAGCACTAGCGGGGTACACCGGGGAGCTGTTTTTT. Protein: CASSVALAGYTGELFF. The chain combines TRBV9 with TRBJ2-2; TRBD2 matches at 10 bases. V gave up 0 bases and J gave up 3 bases; unmatched junction bases: 2. Germline-derived CDR1 and CDR2 are SGDLS and YYNGEE. The CDR3 has 16 residues.

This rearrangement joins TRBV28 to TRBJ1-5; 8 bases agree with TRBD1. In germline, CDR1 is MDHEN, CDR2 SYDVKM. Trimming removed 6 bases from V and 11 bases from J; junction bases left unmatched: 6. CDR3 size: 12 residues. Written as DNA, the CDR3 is TGTGCCAGCAGGGGACAGGCCGCGGCCCAGCATTTT. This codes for CASRGQAAAQHF.

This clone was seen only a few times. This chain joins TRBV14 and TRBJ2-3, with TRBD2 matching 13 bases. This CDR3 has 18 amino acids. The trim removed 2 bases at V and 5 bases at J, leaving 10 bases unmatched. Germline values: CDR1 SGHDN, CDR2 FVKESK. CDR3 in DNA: TGTGCCAGCAGCCAACTCGGGACTAGCGGGGAAGGTCGAGATACGCAGTATTTT. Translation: CASSQLGTSGEGRDTQYF. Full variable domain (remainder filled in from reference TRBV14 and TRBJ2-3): EAGVTQFPSHSVIEKGQTVTLRCDPISGHDNLYWYRRVMGKEIKFLLHFVKESKQDESGMPNNRFLAERTGGTYSTLKVQPAELEDSGVYFCASSQLGTSGEGRDTQYFGPGTRLTVL.

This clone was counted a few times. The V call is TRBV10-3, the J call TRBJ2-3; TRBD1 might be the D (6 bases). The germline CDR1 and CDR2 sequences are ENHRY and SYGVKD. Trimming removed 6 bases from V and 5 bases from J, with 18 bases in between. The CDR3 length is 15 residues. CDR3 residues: CAIRGTGSLQDTQYF. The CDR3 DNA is TGTGCCATCAGAGGAACAGGGTCCCTGCAAGATACGCAGTATTTT.

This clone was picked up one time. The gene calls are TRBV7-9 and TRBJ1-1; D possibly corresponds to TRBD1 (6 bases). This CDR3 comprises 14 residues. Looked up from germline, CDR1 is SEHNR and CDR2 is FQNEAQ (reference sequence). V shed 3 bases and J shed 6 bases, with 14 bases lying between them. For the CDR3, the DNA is TGTGCCAGCAGCTTGGGTCACAGGGACCCTGAAGCTTTCTTT. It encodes CASSLGHRDPEAFF.

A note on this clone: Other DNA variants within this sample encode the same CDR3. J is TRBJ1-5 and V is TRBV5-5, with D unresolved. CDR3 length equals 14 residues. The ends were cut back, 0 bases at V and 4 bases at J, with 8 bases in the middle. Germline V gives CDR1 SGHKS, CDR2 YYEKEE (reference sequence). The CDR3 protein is CASSLGEINQPQHF. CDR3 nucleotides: TGTGCCAGCAGCTTGGGCGAAATTAATCAGCCCCAGCATTTT.

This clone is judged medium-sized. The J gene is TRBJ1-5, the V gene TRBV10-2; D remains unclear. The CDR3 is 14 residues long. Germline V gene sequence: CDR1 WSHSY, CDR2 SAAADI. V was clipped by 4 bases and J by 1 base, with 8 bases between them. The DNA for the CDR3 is TGCGCCAGCAGTGGGTCCCTGAGCAATCAGCCCCAGCATTTT. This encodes CASSGSLSNQPQHF.

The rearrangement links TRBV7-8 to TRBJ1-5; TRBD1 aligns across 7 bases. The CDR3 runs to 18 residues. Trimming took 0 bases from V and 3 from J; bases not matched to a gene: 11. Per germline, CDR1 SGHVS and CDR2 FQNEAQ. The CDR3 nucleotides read TGTGCCAGCAGCTTAGCGGACAGGTTCCTCTACCTCAATCAGCCCCAGCATTTT. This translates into CASSLADRFLYLNQPQHF.